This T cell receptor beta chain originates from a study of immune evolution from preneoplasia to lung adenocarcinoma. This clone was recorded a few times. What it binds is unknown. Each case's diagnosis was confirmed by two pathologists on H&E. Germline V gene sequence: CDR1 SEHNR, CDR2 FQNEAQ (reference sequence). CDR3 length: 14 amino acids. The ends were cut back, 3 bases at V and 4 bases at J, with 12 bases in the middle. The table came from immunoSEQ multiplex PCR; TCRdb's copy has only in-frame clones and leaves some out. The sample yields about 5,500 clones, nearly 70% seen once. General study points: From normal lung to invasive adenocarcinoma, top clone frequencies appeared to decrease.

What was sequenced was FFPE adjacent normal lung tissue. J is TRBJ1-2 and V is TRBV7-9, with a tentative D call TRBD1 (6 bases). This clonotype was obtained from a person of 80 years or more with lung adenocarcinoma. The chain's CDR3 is CASSLTGQSYGYTF. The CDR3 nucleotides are TGTGCCAGCAGCTTGACAGGACAATCCTATGGCTACACCTTC.